The rows below give T cell receptor beta chains drawn from one sample of a study of shared clonotypes between healthy human individuals. Assay used: immunoSEQ multiplex PCR; TCRdb lists only in-frame clones, some missing. The sample consists of some 2,100,000 clones, 90% to 95% of them appearing once. Sequences were obtained from naive CD8+ T cells from PBMCs. These receptors were taken from a man aged 18 to 35 in good health. Some clones in this sample may be carry-over from other donors' samples. Each CDR3 is given with its conserved first and last residue. D genes are given only for firm matches. Clone size is stated in some rows and not others, as once, few, many or a class when expanded.

>TRBV13|TRBJ2-2|-|-
TGTGCCAGCAAAGATCCGAACACCGGGGAGCTGTTTTTT
CASKDPNTGELFF
>TRBV5-6|TRBJ1-4|-|-
TGTGCCAGCAGCTTTTCCACAGCCAGTAATGAAAAACTGTTTTTT
CASSFSTASNEKLFF
>TRBV4-1|TRBJ2-7|-|once
TGCGCCAGCAGCCGAACTGTTGACGAGCAGTACTTC
CASSRTVDEQYF
>TRBV11-3|TRBJ2-7|-|once
TGTGCCAGCAGCTTACTCCCTTTAACCGAGCAGTACTTC
CASSLLPLTEQYF
>TRBV28|TRBJ2-7|-|-
TGTGCCAGCAGTAACAGGGTATGGGAGCAGTACTTC
CASSNRVWEQYF
>TRBV28|TRBJ2-7|-|-
TGTGCCAGCAACAGGGTGGCTAGCTCCCACGAGCAGTACTTC
CASNRVASSHEQYF
>TRBV11-1|TRBJ2-1|-|-
TGTGCCAGCAGCCCGGACAGCAATGAGCAGTTCTTC
CASSPDSNEQFF
>TRBV9|TRBJ2-1|-|-
TGTGCCAGCAGCGTAGGTGGGACGATCTACAATGAGCAGTTCTTC
CASSVGGTIYNEQFF
>TRBV11-2|TRBJ1-5|-|-
TGTGCCAGCAGCTTAGAAGACAATCAGCCCCAGCATTTT
CASSLEDNQPQHF
>TRBV11-2|TRBJ2-3|-|once
TGTGCCAGCAGCTTACCTGGCCGCACAGATACGCAGTATTTT
CASSLPGRTDTQYF
>TRBV21-1|TRBJ1-5|-|-
TGTGCCAGCAGCAGGCCCGGGACAGCCCCAAACATTAATCAGCCCCAGCATTTT
CASSRPGTAPNINQPQHF
>TRBV6-5|TRBJ2-5|-|-
TGTGCCAGCAGTTACCCAATTGGGATTGAGACCCAGTACTTC
CASSYPIGIETQYF
>TRBV7-9|TRBJ1-1|TRBD1|-
TGTGCCAGCAGCCCGGTTCGAGGGGGCGGGACTGAAGCTTTCTTT
CASSPVRGGGTEAFF
>TRBV7-2|TRBJ2-1|TRBD2|-
TGTGCCAGCAGCCCCGAGCGGGATCTTTACAATGAGCAGTTCTTC
CASSPERDLYNEQFF
>TRBV2|TRBJ1-1|-|few
TGTGCCAGGGGGAACACTGAAGCTTTCTTT
CARGNTEAFF
>TRBV19|TRBJ1-1|TRBD1|few
TGTGCCAGTAGTATCGACAGGGACACTGAAGCTTTCTTT
CASSIDRDTEAFF
>TRBV10-3|TRBJ2-2|-|once
TGTGCCATCAGTCAACTAGAGGCCAACACCGGGGAGCTGTTTTTT
CAISQLEANTGELFF
>TRBV19|TRBJ2-7|TRBD1|-
TGTGCCAGTAGTGTTTTGCCGGGACAGGAGAGATCCTACGAGCAGTACTTC
CASSVLPGQERSYEQYF
>TRBV15|TRBJ2-3|-|-
TGTGCCACCAGGACAGAGAGCACAGATACGCAGTATTTT
CATRTESTDTQYF
>TRBV13|TRBJ2-7|-|-
TGTGCCAGCAGCCGCGAGGGGGACGGGAGGTCCCCCTACGAGCAGTACTTC
CASSREGDGRSPYEQYF
>TRBV11-2|TRBJ2-1|TRBD1|-
TGTGCCAGCAGCTTATCAGGGGGCGTGTTTTCGAGCTCCTACAATGAGCAGTTCTTC
CASSLSGGVFSSSYNEQFF
>TRBV7-9|TRBJ1-2|-|-
TGTGCCAGCAGCTTAGCGCAGCGGGATGGCTACACCTTC
CASSLAQRDGYTF
>TRBV18|TRBJ2-1|-|-
TGTGCCAGCTCAGGAGAGGGGGGCTCCTACAATGAGCAGTTCTTC
CASSGEGGSYNEQFF
>TRBV11-3|TRBJ2-5|TRBD2|-
TGTGCCAGCAGCTTAGGCGGGCTAGCGGGAACAGAGACCCAGTACTTC
CASSLGGLAGTETQYF
>TRBV7-8|TRBJ2-2|TRBD1|once
TGTGCCAGCAGCTTGTCCGGGACAGGGTTTCCCGGGGAGCTGTTTTTT
CASSLSGTGFPGELFF
>TRBV6-1|TRBJ2-7|TRBD2|once
TGTGCCAGCAGGTCGACTAGCGGGAGCTACGAGCAGTACTTC
CASRSTSGSYEQYF
>TRBV11-2|TRBJ2-7|TRBD2|-
TGTGCCAGCAGCTTAGATAGCGGGAGGGCCTCCGAGCAGTACTTC
CASSLDSGRASEQYF
>TRBV27|TRBJ2-3|TRBD2|-
TGTGCCAGCAGTCCTAGGACTAGCGGGATAGATACGCAGTATTTT
CASSPRTSGIDTQYF
>TRBV27|TRBJ2-5|TRBD2|-
TGTGCCAGCAGTCCTTGGACTAGCGAGCAAGAGACCCAGTACTTC
CASSPWTSEQETQYF
>TRBV27|TRBJ1-1|-|once
TGTGCCAGCAGTTTAGGGCCGTTGACTGAAGCTTTCTTT
CASSLGPLTEAFF
>TRBV11-2|TRBJ2-7|-|-
TGTGCCAGCAGCCTTTACGGGCCCCCCGAGGACTACCTAACGTCTGAGCAGTACTTC
CASSLYGPPEDYLTSEQYF
>TRBV7-9|TRBJ2-1|-|once
TGTGCCAGCATAGGTCGGGGGATGACTTCCTACAATGAGCAGTTCTTC
CASIGRGMTSYNEQFF
>TRBV15|TRBJ2-7|-|-
TGTGCCACCAGCGGCGGGGAGACAGTGGAGCAGTACTTC
CATSGGETVEQYF
>TRBV5-1|TRBJ2-7|-|-
TGCGCCAGCAGCTTGGAGGTATCCTACGAGCAGTACTTC
CASSLEVSYEQYF
>TRBV11-2|TRBJ2-7|TRBD2|-
TGTGCCAGCAGCCCGGGACTAGCGGTCGAGCAGTACTTC
CASSPGLAVEQYF
>TRBV14|TRBJ2-1|TRBD1|-
TGTGCCAGCAGCCAACTAACAGGGGTGAATGAGCAGTTCTTC
CASSQLTGVNEQFF
>TRBV5-1|TRBJ1-2|-|-
TGCGCCAGCAGTCCGAGTGAGACCAAATCTAACTATGGCTACACCTTC
CASSPSETKSNYGYTF
>TRBV11-2|TRBJ2-5|-|-
TGTGCCAGCAGCTTAGCCGGTCCATTTCCAAAGGACCCCGAGGAGACCCAGTACTTC
CASSLAGPFPKDPEETQYF
>TRBV27|TRBJ1-1|TRBD1|-
TGTGCCAGCAGTTTAGTTCAGGGGGTTAACACTGAAGCTTTCTTT
CASSLVQGVNTEAFF
>TRBV7-8|TRBJ2-2|-|-
TGTGCCAGTCCCCACGGGGCAGGGAGCACCGGGGAGCTGTTTTTT
CASPHGAGSTGELFF
>TRBV19|TRBJ1-2|-|-
TGTGCCAAGGGGAGGCAACTATTTACAACACGTACCTATGGCTACACCTTC
CAKGRQLFTTRTYGYTF
>TRBV19|TRBJ1-2|-|-
TGTGCCAGTAGTATTGCGGGACTCAAAATTGGAGGCTACACCTTC
CASSIAGLKIGGYTF
>TRBV6-5|TRBJ2-1|-|-
TGTGCCAGCAGTTACTCAGGACTCGACAATGAGCAGTTCTTC
CASSYSGLDNEQFF
>TRBV5-1|TRBJ2-7|TRBD2|-
TGCGCCAGCTCTTGGGGGACTAGCGGGCCTAGCTACGAGCAGTACTTC
CASSWGTSGPSYEQYF
>TRBV7-9|TRBJ1-2|-|few
TGTGCCAGCAGCTTAGGTGGGGGCTATGGCTACACCTTC
CASSLGGGYGYTF
>TRBV29-1|TRBJ2-5|TRBD2|-
TGCAGCGTTGAGGTCAGCGCTAGCGGGATACAAGAGACCCAGTACTTC
CSVEVSASGIQETQYF
>TRBV12-5|TRBJ2-1|-|-
TGTGCTAGTGGTCCCAACATGGGCCCGGTAGGTGAGCAGTTCTTC
CASGPNMGPVGEQFF